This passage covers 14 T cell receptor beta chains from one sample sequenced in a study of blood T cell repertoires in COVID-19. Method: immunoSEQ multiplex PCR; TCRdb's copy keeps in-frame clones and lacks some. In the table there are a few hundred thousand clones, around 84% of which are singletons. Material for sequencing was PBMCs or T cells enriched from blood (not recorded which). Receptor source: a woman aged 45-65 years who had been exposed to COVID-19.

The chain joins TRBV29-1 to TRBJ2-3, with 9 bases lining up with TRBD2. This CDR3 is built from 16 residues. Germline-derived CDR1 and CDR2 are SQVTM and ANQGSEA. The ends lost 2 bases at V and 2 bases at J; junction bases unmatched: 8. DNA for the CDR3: TGCAGCGTTGAAAGGGGGGTAGCGGGGGACACAGATACGCAGTATTTT. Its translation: CSVERGVAGDTDTQYF.

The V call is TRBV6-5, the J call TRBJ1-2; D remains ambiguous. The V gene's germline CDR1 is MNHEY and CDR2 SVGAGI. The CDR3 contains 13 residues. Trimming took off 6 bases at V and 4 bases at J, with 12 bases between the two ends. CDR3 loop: CASRPRVLYGYTF. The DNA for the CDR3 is TGTGCCAGCAGACCCCGGGTCCTCTATGGCTACACCTTC.

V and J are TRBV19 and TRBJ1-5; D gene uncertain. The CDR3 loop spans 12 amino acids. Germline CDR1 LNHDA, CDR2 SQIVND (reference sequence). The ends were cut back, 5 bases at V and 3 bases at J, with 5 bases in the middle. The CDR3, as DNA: TGTGCCAGTAGTCCAGTCAATCAGCCCCAGCATTTT. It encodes CASSPVNQPQHF. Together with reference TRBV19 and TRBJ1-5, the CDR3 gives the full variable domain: DGGITQSPKYLFRKEGQNVTLSCEQNLNHDAMYWYRQDPGQGLRLIYYSQIVNDFQKGDIAEGYSVSREKKESFPLTVTSAQKNPTAFYLCASSPVNQPQHFGDGTRLSIL.

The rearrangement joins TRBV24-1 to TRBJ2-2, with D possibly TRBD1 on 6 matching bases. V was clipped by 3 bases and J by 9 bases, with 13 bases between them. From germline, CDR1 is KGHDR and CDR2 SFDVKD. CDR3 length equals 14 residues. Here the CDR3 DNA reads TGTGCCACCAGTGATACCACAGGGCGCCGGGAGCTGTTTTTT. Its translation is CATSDTTGRRELFF.

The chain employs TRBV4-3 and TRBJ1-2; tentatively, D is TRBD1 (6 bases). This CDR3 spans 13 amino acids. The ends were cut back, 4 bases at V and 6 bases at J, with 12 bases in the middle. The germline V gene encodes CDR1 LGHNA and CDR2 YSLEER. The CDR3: CASSPEGGDGYTF. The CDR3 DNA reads TGCGCCAGCAGCCCCGAGGGGGGGGATGGCTACACCTTC.

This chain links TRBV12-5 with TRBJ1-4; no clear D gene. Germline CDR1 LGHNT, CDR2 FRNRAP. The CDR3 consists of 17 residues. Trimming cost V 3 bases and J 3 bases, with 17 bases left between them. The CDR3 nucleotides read TGTGCTAGTGGTTTTTTTCAAGGAGGGTCATCTAATGAAAAACTGTTTTTT. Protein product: CASGFFQGGSSNEKLFF.

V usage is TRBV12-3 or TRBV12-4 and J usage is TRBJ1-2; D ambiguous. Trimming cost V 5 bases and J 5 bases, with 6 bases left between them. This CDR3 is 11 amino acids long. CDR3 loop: CASSAAYGYTF. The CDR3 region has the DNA TGTGCCAGCAGTGCGGCGTATGGCTACACCTTC.

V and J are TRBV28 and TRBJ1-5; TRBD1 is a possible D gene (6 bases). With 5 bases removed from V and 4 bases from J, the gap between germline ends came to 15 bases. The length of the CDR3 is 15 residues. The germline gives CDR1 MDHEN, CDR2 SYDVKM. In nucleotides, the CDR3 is TGTGCCAGCAGTGCCGCCGGGACACCAAATCAGCCCCAGCATTTT. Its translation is CASSAAGTPNQPQHF.

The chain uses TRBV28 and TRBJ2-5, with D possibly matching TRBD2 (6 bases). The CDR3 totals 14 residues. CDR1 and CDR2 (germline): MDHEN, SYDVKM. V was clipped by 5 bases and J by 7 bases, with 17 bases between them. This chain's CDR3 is CASSPLAGTRTQYF. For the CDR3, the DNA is TGTGCCAGCAGTCCACTGGCGGGGACCAGGACCCAGTACTTC.

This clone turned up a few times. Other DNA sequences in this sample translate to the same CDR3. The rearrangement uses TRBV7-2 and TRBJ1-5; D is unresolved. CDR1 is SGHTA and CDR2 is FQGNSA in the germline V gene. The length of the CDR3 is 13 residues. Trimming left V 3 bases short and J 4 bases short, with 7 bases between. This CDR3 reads CASSLSTNQPQHF. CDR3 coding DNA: TGTGCCAGCAGCTTGTCAACAAATCAGCCCCAGCATTTT.

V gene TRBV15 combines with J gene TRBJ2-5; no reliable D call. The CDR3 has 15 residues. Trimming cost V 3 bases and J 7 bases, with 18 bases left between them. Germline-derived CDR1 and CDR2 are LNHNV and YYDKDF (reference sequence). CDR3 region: CATSSAPISSGTQYF. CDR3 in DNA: TGTGCCACCAGCAGCGCCCCGATTTCATCAGGGACCCAGTACTTC.

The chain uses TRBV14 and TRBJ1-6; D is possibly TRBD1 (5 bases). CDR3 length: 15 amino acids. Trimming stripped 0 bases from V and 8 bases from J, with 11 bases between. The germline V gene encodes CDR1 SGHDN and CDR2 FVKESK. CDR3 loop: CASSQDWGLDSPLHF. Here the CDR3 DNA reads TGTGCCAGCAGCCAAGATTGGGGACTAGATTCACCCCTCCACTTT. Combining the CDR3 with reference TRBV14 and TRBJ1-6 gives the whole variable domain EAGVTQFPSHSVIEKGQTVTLRCDPISGHDNLYWYRRVMGKEIKFLLHFVKESKQDESGMPNNRFLAERTGGTYSTLKVQPAELEDSGVYFCASSQDWGLDSPLHFGNGTRLTVT.

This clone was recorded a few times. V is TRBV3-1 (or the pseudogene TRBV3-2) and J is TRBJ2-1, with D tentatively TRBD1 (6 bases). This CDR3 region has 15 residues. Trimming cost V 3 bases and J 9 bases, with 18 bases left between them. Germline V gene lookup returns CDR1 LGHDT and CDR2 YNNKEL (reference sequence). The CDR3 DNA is TGTGCCAGCAGCCATTACCGGGACAAAGGGAGTGAGCAGTTCTTC. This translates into CASSHYRDKGSEQFF.

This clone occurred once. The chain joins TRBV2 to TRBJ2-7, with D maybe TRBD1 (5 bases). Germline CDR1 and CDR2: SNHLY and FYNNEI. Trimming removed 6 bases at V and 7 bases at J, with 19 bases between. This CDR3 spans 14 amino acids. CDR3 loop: CASRELDKAREQYF. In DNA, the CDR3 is TGTGCCAGCAGAGAGCTGGACAAGGCGAGGGAGCAGTACTTC.